One sample yielded the 31 T cell receptor beta chains listed below, sequenced in a study of Ad26.COV2.S vaccination and SARS-CoV-2 variants. Here immunoSEQ multiplex PCR was the method, and the copy in TCRdb shows in-frame clones only, minus some. The sample shows some 180,000 clones, approximately 88% of them seen only once. The sample in question was peripheral blood, obtained after recovery from COVID-19. Receptors were obtained from a human donor who had recovered from COVID-19.

This rearrangement joins TRBV6-5 to TRBJ1-3; 8 bases are a match to TRBD1. The CDR3 runs 14 residues. The germline V gene encodes CDR1 MNHEY and CDR2 SVGAGI. V shed 7 bases, J shed 7 bases, and the junction held 9 bases outside the gene matches. CDR3 amino acids: CASTDGDRRNTIYF. The CDR3 bases are TGTGCCAGCACCGATGGGGACAGGCGCAACACCATATATTTT.

This chain uses TRBV11-3 with TRBJ2-7, with TRBD2 matching 11 bases. Per germline, CDR1 SGHNT and CDR2 YENEEA. The CDR3 contains 18 residues. V was clipped by 1 base and J by 2 bases; unmatched bases: 10. This CDR3 is CASSLGRASGRSAYEQYF. CDR3 nucleotides: TGTGCCAGCAGCTTAGGACGAGCTAGCGGGAGGTCGGCCTACGAGCAGTACTTC.

The rearrangement links TRBV18 to TRBJ2-7; no firm D call. V was pared by 3 bases and J by 3 bases, with 9 bases between. Per germline, CDR1 KGHSH and CDR2 LQKENI. The CDR3 is 13 amino acids. In nucleotides, the CDR3 is TGTGCCAGCTCACCGGGCAGTTACTACGAGCAGTACTTC. Translation gives CASSPGSYYEQYF.

The J gene is TRBJ1-2, the V gene TRBV6-5; no definite D call. Germline CDR1 MNHEY, CDR2 SVGAGI. This CDR3 region has 12 residues. The V gene lost 5 bases and the J gene lost 8 bases, with 12 bases spanning the gap. CDR3 DNA: TGTGCCAGCAGTAGACCCGACGAGGGCTACACCTTC. This codes for CASSRPDEGYTF.

This clone was seen a single time. This sequence joins TRBV30 and TRBJ2-1; D not certain. Germline-derived CDR1 and CDR2 are GTSNPN and SVGIG (reference sequence). CDR3 length: 13 residues. V was clipped by 2 bases and J by 10 bases, with 15 bases between them. CDR3 sequence (DNA): TGTGCCTGGAGTAACCGTCCCCTTGAGGAGCAGTTCTTC. Protein: CAWSNRPLEEQFF.

V usage is TRBV5-4 and J usage is TRBJ1-4; no definite D call. The CDR3 runs to 14 residues. V lost 0 bases and J 8 bases, leaving 11 bases between the germline ends. Germline CDR1 SGHNT, CDR2 YYREEE (reference sequence). In DNA, the CDR3 is TGTGCCAGCAGCTTGGCCGGCGGGAGCGAAAAACTGTTTTTT. Its protein is CASSLAGGSEKLFF.

The chain has TRBV14 and TRBJ2-1; D unresolved. Deletions cut 2 bases from V and 6 bases from J, with 14 bases between. This CDR3 contains 15 residues. Germline CDR1 is SGHDN and CDR2 is FVKESK. The CDR3 loop is CASSQRRRQSNEQFF. The CDR3 nucleotides are TGTGCCAGCAGCCAACGACGCCGGCAGTCCAATGAGCAGTTCTTC.

This clone was seen once. The CDR3 DNA reads as TGTGCCAGCAGCCCCTATGGAAGGAGGGACGGAAACACCATATATTTT. This codes for CASSPYGRRDGNTIYF. The chain joins TRBV14 to TRBJ1-3; D possibly corresponds to TRBD1 (5 bases). The germline V gene encodes CDR1 SGHDN and CDR2 FVKESK. The CDR3 has 16 residues. V shed 4 bases and J shed 4 bases, with 17 bases lying between them.

The genes are TRBV9 and TRBJ2-2; possibly TRBD1 for D (5 bases). The CDR3 extends over 13 amino acids. Germline V CDR1 and CDR2: SGDLS, YYNGEE. V lost 0 bases and J lost 6, with 6 bases in between. In DNA, the CDR3 is TGTGCCAGCAGCGTAGCAGGGTCCGGGGAGCTGTTTTTT. Protein: CASSVAGSGELFF.

The chain uses TRBV11-1 and TRBJ2-5; TRBD2 agrees at 8 bases. Unmatched junction bases numbered 9, after V lost 5 bases and J lost 4 bases. Germline V gives CDR1 SGHAT, CDR2 FQDESV (reference sequence). The CDR3 has 15 residues. The CDR3 nucleotides read TGTGCCAGCAGCGGGGGTACTAGCGGTGGAGAGACCCAGTACTTC. This encodes CASSGGTSGGETQYF.

The V and J genes are TRBV12-3 or TRBV12-4 and TRBJ1-4; D is uncertain. V shed 4 bases and J shed 4 bases, with 7 bases lying between them. This CDR3 comprises 13 residues. CDR3 sequence reads: CASSWPYNEKLFF. The CDR3 nucleotides are TGTGCCAGCAGTTGGCCGTATAATGAAAAACTGTTTTTT.

The chain recombines TRBV4-2 with TRBJ2-5, with 11 positions matching TRBD2. CDR1 LGHNA and CDR2 YNFKEQ come from the germline V gene. The CDR3 is made up of 17 amino acids. V shed 1 base, J shed 5 bases, and the junction held 9 bases outside the gene matches. The CDR3 loop reads CASSQGTSGGNRETQYF. The CDR3 coding sequence is TGTGCCAGCAGCCAAGGAACTAGCGGGGGTAACAGGGAGACCCAGTACTTC.

V and J are TRBV28 and TRBJ1-4; tentatively, D is TRBD1 (6 bases). There are 12 residues in the CDR3. Germline CDR1 MDHEN, CDR2 SYDVKM. V lost 4 bases to trimming and J lost 14 bases, with 14 bases between them. The CDR3 coding sequence is TGTGCCAGCAGTTCCTTCGGGGGGCCTCTGTTTTTT. Translated, it gives CASSSFGGPLFF. Filled out from reference TRBV28 and TRBJ1-4, the complete variable domain reads DVKVTQSSRYLVKRTGEKVFLECVQDMDHENMFWYRQDPGLGLRLIYFSYDVKMKEKGDIPEGYSVSREKKERFSLILESASTNQTSMYLCASSSFGGPLFFGSGTQLSVL.

The rearrangement links TRBV7-6 to TRBJ1-6, with D uncertain. Germline V gene lookup returns CDR1 SGHVS and CDR2 FNYEAQ. Trimming left V 2 bases short and J 7 bases short, with 12 bases between. The CDR3 has 15 amino acids. CDR3 loop: CASSLRAGGNSPLHF. As DNA, the CDR3 is TGTGCCAGCAGCTTAAGGGCGGGAGGAAATTCACCCCTCCACTTT.

The chain links TRBV19 to TRBJ2-7, with D possibly called TRBD1 or TRBD2 (5 bases each). The CDR3 has 15 amino acids. Trimming took off 5 bases at V and 5 bases at J, with 19 bases between the two ends. CDR1 and CDR2 from the germline V gene are LNHDA and SQIVND (reference sequence). This CDR3 is CASSSLPGTPNEQYF. For the CDR3, the DNA is TGTGCCAGTAGTTCCCTTCCCGGGACCCCCAACGAGCAGTACTTC.

The V call is TRBV3-1 (or the pseudogene TRBV3-2), the J call TRBJ1-4; D is uncertain. Germline V gene data show CDR1 as LGHDT and CDR2 as YNNKEL (reference sequence). The V end lost 3 bases, the J end lost 7 bases, and 3 bases lay between the germline ends. The CDR3 extends over 11 amino acids. CDR3 loop: CASSQSEKLFF. DNA for the CDR3: TGTGCCAGCAGCCAGTCTGAAAAACTGTTTTTT.

V gene TRBV27 combines with J gene TRBJ2-5; 10 bases map to TRBD2. The V and J ends lost 6 bases and 1 base, in that order; junction bases with no gene match: 17. Germline assignment: CDR1 MNHEY and CDR2 SMNVEV (reference sequence). CDR3 size: 19 residues. The chain's CDR3 is CASSLRYSSGGLIQETQYF. In DNA, the CDR3 is TGTGCCAGCAGCCTTAGATATTCTAGCGGGGGCCTTATCCAAGAGACCCAGTACTTC.

The chain uses TRBV18 and TRBJ1-2, with a possible D match to TRBD1 (6 bases). Germline lookup yields CDR1 KGHSH and CDR2 LQKENI. The ends were cut back, 3 bases at V and 6 bases at J, with 17 bases in the middle. The CDR3 contains 15 residues. CDR3 nucleotides: TGTGCCAGCTCACCCGCGGGGGGGGGCCCAAATGGCTACACCTTC. Translation gives CASSPAGGGPNGYTF.

This clone was picked up one time. The chain employs TRBV10-1 and TRBJ2-5, with 9 bases that match TRBD1. Germline CDR1 and CDR2: WNHNN and SYGVQD (reference sequence). V shed 5 bases, J shed 2 bases, and the junction held 6 bases outside the gene matches. This CDR3 has 15 residues. The DNA for the CDR3 is TGCGCCAGCAGTCGTACGACAGGGGGTCAAGAGACCCAGTACTTC. This codes for CASSRTTGGQETQYF.

The chain carries TRBV20-1 and TRBJ2-1; TRBD2 aligns across 13 bases. This CDR3 has 16 amino acids. Germline V gene data show CDR1 as DFQATT and CDR2 as SNEGSKA (reference sequence). The V and J ends lost 3 bases and 6 bases, in that order; junction bases with no gene match: 8. The CDR3 bases are TGCAGTGCTAGTCGTGGGAGACTAGCGGGAGGCAATGAGCAGTTCTTC. Its protein product is CSASRGRLAGGNEQFF.

V is TRBV7-9 and J is TRBJ2-5, with D uncertain. The V end was cut by 1 base, the J end by 3 bases, with 3 bases between. The CDR3 runs 12 residues. CDR1 and CDR2 from the germline V gene are SEHNR and FQNEAQ (reference sequence). The CDR3: CASSLVEETQYF. CDR3 sequence (DNA): TGTGCCAGCAGCTTAGTTGAAGAGACCCAGTACTTC. Complete variable domain (other parts from reference TRBV7-9 and TRBJ2-5): DTGVSQNPRHKITKRGQNVTFRCDPISEHNRLYWYRQTLGQGPEFLTYFQNEAQLEKSRLLSDRFSAERPKGSFSTLEIQRTEQGDSAMYLCASSLVEETQYFGPGTRLLVL.

The genes are TRBV19 and TRBJ2-5; perhaps TRBD2 as D (6 bases). The V and J ends lost 11 bases and 2 bases respectively, with 15 bases between them. Germline-derived CDR1 and CDR2 are LNHDA and SQIVND (reference sequence). CDR3 length equals 13 residues. CDR3 coding DNA: TGTGCCGAATCGGAGGCGGGACAAGAGACCCAGTACTTC. Protein: CAESEAGQETQYF.

J is TRBJ2-2 and V is TRBV7-6; 11 bases line up with TRBD2. Germline V CDR1 and CDR2: SGHVS, FNYEAQ. V dropped 3 bases and J dropped 0; count of bases not matched to a gene: 6. The CDR3 spans 18 residues. The CDR3 nucleotides read TGTGCCAGCAGCTTCGGCCTAGCGGGGGGTTCGAACACCGGGGAGCTGTTTTTT. Encoded protein: CASSFGLAGGSNTGELFF.

The J gene is TRBJ1-3, the V gene TRBV19; TRBD1 matches at 8 bases. CDR1 is LNHDA, CDR2 SQIVND, per germline (reference sequence). The V segment lost 3 bases and the J segment 7 bases; nucleotides outside the gene matches: 5. The CDR3 is 14 residues long. CDR3 sequence (DNA): TGTGCCAGTAGTATCGGAGGGGACAGGAACACCATATATTTT. Translation gives CASSIGGDRNTIYF.

This chain joins TRBV2 and TRBJ2-1; D gene uncertain. Trimming removed 7 bases at V and 2 bases at J, with 12 bases between. Per germline, CDR1 SNHLY and CDR2 FYNNEI. The CDR3 loop spans 14 amino acids. This CDR3 reads CASNSLDTYNEQFF. The CDR3 nucleotides read TGTGCCAGCAACTCCTTAGACACCTACAATGAGCAGTTCTTC.

The table lists this clone with a few counts. In nucleotides, the CDR3 is TGCGCCAGCAGCCAAGGGGCGGGGGGGACGAATGAGCAGTTCTTC. Its translation is CASSQGAGGTNEQFF. This chain connects TRBV4-1 to TRBJ2-1; 9 positions match TRBD2. The germline V gene has CDR1 MGHRA and CDR2 YSYEKL. The CDR3 totals 15 residues. Unmatched junction bases numbered 5, after V lost 1 base and J lost 7 bases.

The V call is TRBV2, the J call TRBJ1-5; D call uncertain. Trimming stripped 1 base from V and 9 bases from J, with 4 bases between. The CDR3 runs to 11 residues. The V gene's germline CDR1 is SNHLY and CDR2 FYNNEI. CDR3 bases: TGTGCCAGCAGTGAAGGTGGGCCCCAGCATTTT. Its translation: CASSEGGPQHF.

This CDR3 reads CASSSYQVKLGDTQYF. CDR3 bases: TGTGCCAGCAGCTCTTATCAGGTGAAACTTGGGGATACGCAGTATTTT. The gene calls are TRBV7-9 and TRBJ2-3; unclear D gene. CDR1 is SEHNR and CDR2 is FQNEAQ in the germline V gene (reference sequence). CDR3 length equals 16 residues. Trimming pared 4 bases from V and 6 bases from J, leaving 20 bases between.

Here the CDR3 reads CASKLLMNTEAFF. The CDR3 coding sequence is TGTGCCAGTAAACTCTTAATGAACACTGAAGCTTTCTTT. V gene TRBV6-5 combines with J gene TRBJ1-1; D remains ambiguous. Trimming shortened V by 9 bases and J by 0 bases, and 11 bases separated the two germline ends. Germline lookup yields CDR1 MNHEY and CDR2 SVGAGI. This CDR3 comprises 13 residues.

The chain recombines TRBV19 with TRBJ1-5; no clear D. The V end lost 7 bases, the J end lost 0 bases, and 13 bases lay between the germline ends. This CDR3 region has 15 residues. Germline V gene data show CDR1 as LNHDA and CDR2 as SQIVND (reference sequence). In nucleotides, the CDR3 is TGTGCCAGTAAGCCGACGGATTATAGCAATCAGCCCCAGCATTTT. Its translation is CASKPTDYSNQPQHF.

The chain recombines TRBV6-5 with TRBJ2-3; TRBD2 agrees at 7 bases. The junction had 6 bases not matched to a gene; V was cut back by 5 bases and J by 1 base. The CDR3 has 15 amino acids. Germline loops: CDR1 MNHEY, CDR2 SVGAGI. The CDR3 is CASSPSGGGTDTQYF. The CDR3 DNA sequence: TGTGCCAGCAGTCCCTCGGGGGGTGGCACAGATACGCAGTATTTT.